The 28 T cell receptor beta chains reported below all come from one sample, sequenced in a study of OX40 agonist ivuxolimab in advanced cancers. Libraries were built with the immunoSEQ multiplex PCR assay. The immuneACCESS repertoire file appears here via TCRdb, limited to in-frame rearrangements. These files lack a portion of the clones; in checked studies, under half of the deficit traces to unresolved V genes, and the cause of the others is not known. Across this sample there are fewer than 75,000 clones, with about 87% seen only once. In total, the top ten clones hold under 3.5% of the sample. The sample in question was CD4+ or CD8+ T cells sorted from blood, obtained in a trial of the OX40 agonist ivuxolimab. The receptor source for this set is an adult with an advanced solid tumor such as melanoma, head and neck, liver or kidney cancer.

This chain uses TRBV2 with TRBJ1-1; perhaps TRBD1 as D (5 bases). From germline, CDR1 is SNHLY and CDR2 FYNNEI. The germline V and J ends were trimmed by 6 bases and 6 bases, with 11 bases remaining between them. This CDR3 spans 12 amino acids. DNA for the CDR3: TGTGCCAGCAGAAGGGGTTTGGCTGAAGCTTTCTTT. It yields the protein CASRRGLAEAFF.

The rearrangement joins TRBV11-3 to TRBJ1-4, with no clear D. Trimming shortened V by 5 bases and J by 5 bases, and 9 bases separated the two germline ends. Germline loops: CDR1 SGHNT, CDR2 YENEEA. The CDR3 sequence is 13 residues long. CDR3 nucleotides: TGTGCCAGCAGCGCGGGAGCGAATGAAAAACTGTTTTTT. Protein product: CASSAGANEKLFF.

The V and J genes are TRBV4-3 and TRBJ1-2; TRBD1 agrees at 7 bases. Losses at the gene ends were 2 bases for V and 8 bases for J; bases not matched to a gene: 14. Per germline, CDR1 LGHNA and CDR2 YSLEER. The CDR3 extends over 16 amino acids. In DNA form, the CDR3 reads TGCGCCAGCAGCCAACTAACCGCTGACACAGGGGCCGGCTACACCTTC. Translating gives CASSQLTADTGAGYTF.

This sequence joins TRBV2 and TRBJ2-6; possibly TRBD1 for D (6 bases). With 8 bases removed from V and 2 bases from J, the gap between germline ends came to 13 bases. The CDR3 loop spans 15 amino acids. The germline gives CDR1 SNHLY, CDR2 FYNNEI. CDR3 DNA: TGTGCCAGCTGTATAGGGGGAACTGGGGCCAACGTCCTGACTTTC. It yields the protein CASCIGGTGANVLTF.

This clone was recorded a few times. V usage is TRBV6-6 and J usage is TRBJ2-7; D might be TRBD2 (5 bases). The CDR3 totals 16 residues. Trimming removed 4 bases from V and 2 bases from J, with 18 bases in between. Germline V lookup: CDR1 MNHNY, CDR2 SVGAGI (reference sequence). The CDR3 here is CASSSSEERLTYEQYF. The CDR3 coding sequence is TGTGCCAGCAGTTCTTCAGAGGAACGACTAACCTACGAGCAGTACTTC.

The genes are TRBV5-3 and TRBJ1-5; no clear D. TRBV5-3 is recorded as an ORF, its role being uncertain. This CDR3 spans 14 amino acids. The V end was cut by 5 bases, the J end by 1 base, with 10 bases between. The CDR3 region is CARRMNVSNQPQHF. For the CDR3, the DNA is TGTGCCAGAAGAATGAACGTAAGCAATCAGCCCCAGCATTTT.

This clone showed up just once. The J gene is TRBJ2-2, the V gene TRBV5-1; 9 nucleotides match TRBD1. Germline V gene data show CDR1 as SGHRS and CDR2 as YFSETQ. The trim removed 4 bases at V and 4 bases at J, leaving 11 bases unmatched. This CDR3 contains 17 residues. The CDR3 here is CASSPFGGQGTTGELFF. CDR3 DNA: TGCGCCAGCAGCCCATTTGGGGGACAGGGCACCACCGGGGAGCTGTTTTTT.

The sample holds one count of this clone. This chain connects TRBV11-2 to TRBJ1-3, with a weak D call TRBD1 (6 bases). The CDR3 is made up of 17 amino acids. CDR1 and CDR2 from the germline V gene are SGHAT and FQNNGV. V was clipped by 2 bases and J by 0 bases, with 14 bases between them. The CDR3 loop reads CASSLQPYRDSGNTIYF. CDR3 sequence (DNA): TGTGCCAGCAGCTTACAGCCTTACAGGGACTCTGGAAACACCATATATTTT.

The chain combines TRBV7-2 with TRBJ1-1; D not resolved. Germline-derived CDR1 and CDR2 are SGHTA and FQGNSA. With 2 bases removed from V and 1 base from J, the gap between germline ends came to 5 bases. CDR3 size: 13 residues. CDR3 sequence: CASSLYGNTEAFF. CDR3 DNA sequence: TGTGCCAGCAGCTTATACGGGAACACTGAAGCTTTCTTT.

The chain employs TRBV7-3 and TRBJ1-1, with a tentative D call TRBD1 (5 bases). The V gene's germline CDR1 is SGHTA and CDR2 FQGTGA. Trimming took 8 bases from V and 0 from J, leaving 16 bases between them. CDR3 length: 15 residues. CDR3 sequence reads: CASASGRRLNTEAFF. CDR3 nucleotide sequence: TGTGCCAGCGCTTCGGGGCGGAGGCTGAACACTGAAGCTTTCTTT.

J is TRBJ2-5 and V is TRBV10-3; TRBD2 aligns across 7 bases. There are 17 residues in the CDR3. Germline CDR1 is ENHRY and CDR2 is SYGVKD. After removal of 0 bases from V and 4 bases from J, the junction contained 11 bases not matched to a gene. CDR3 loop: CAISESLASGGAETQYF. Here the CDR3 DNA reads TGTGCCATCAGTGAGTCACTGGCTAGCGGAGGGGCAGAGACCCAGTACTTC.

The chain combines TRBV6-6 with TRBJ2-7; D remains ambiguous. V gave up 0 bases and J gave up 4 bases, with 7 bases separating them. Looked up from germline, CDR1 is MNHNY and CDR2 is SVGAGI (reference sequence). This CDR3 is 13 amino acids long. The CDR3: CASSYSQRYEQYF. CDR3 DNA: TGTGCCAGCAGTTACTCCCAGCGATACGAGCAGTACTTC.

The chain combines TRBV5-4 with TRBJ1-1; no clear D. The V gene's germline CDR1 is SGHNT and CDR2 YYREEE (reference sequence). V was clipped by 4 bases and J by 4 bases, with 5 bases between them. This CDR3 spans 11 amino acids. CDR3 loop: CASSVRTEAFF. The CDR3 DNA reads as TGTGCCAGCAGCGTTCGCACTGAAGCTTTCTTT.

The rearrangement joins TRBV7-6 to TRBJ2-7, with D perhaps TRBD1 or TRBD2 (5 bases each). The CDR3 sequence is 15 residues long. CDR1 SGHVS and CDR2 FNYEAQ come from the germline V gene. Trimming pared 3 bases from V and 0 bases from J, leaving 12 bases between. The CDR3 DNA follows: TGTGCCAGCAGCTTCGGGACGGCCGCCTCCTACGAGCAGTACTTC. It codes for CASSFGTAASYEQYF.

CDR3 sequence (DNA): TGTGCCTGGAGTGGATGGAGCTCCTACAATGAGCAGTTCTTC. Translating it yields CAWSGWSSYNEQFF. The V call is TRBV30, the J call TRBJ2-1; D is ambiguous. The CDR3 sequence is 14 residues long. V gave up 1 base and J gave up 0 bases, with 7 bases separating them. CDR1 is GTSNPN and CDR2 is SVGIG in the germline V gene (reference sequence).

This clone was picked up a small number of times. This chain joins TRBV5-1 and TRBJ2-7, with D tentatively TRBD2 (5 bases). V was cut by 4 bases and J by 3 bases, with 17 bases left in between. The CDR3 consists of 15 residues. Germline V gene data show CDR1 as SGHRS and CDR2 as YFSETQ. CDR3 sequence reads: CASSPTARRGYEQYF. DNA of the CDR3: TGCGCCAGCAGCCCCACCGCTCGTCGGGGCTACGAGCAGTACTTC.

This chain joins TRBV5-5 and TRBJ1-4; tentative D call: TRBD1 (5 bases). V dropped 4 bases and J dropped 8 bases, with 18 bases sitting between them. This CDR3 has 15 amino acids. Germline values: CDR1 SGHKS, CDR2 YYEKEE (reference sequence). The chain's CDR3 is CASSDRPTGLEKLFF. The CDR3 DNA is TGTGCCAGCAGCGACAGACCAACAGGTTTAGAAAAACTGTTTTTT.

This clone was detected once. The chain joins TRBV18 to TRBJ2-3; D may match TRBD1 or TRBD2 (6 bases each). CDR3 length equals 19 residues. V lost 3 bases and J 3 bases, leaving 25 bases between the germline ends. In germline, CDR1 is KGHSH, CDR2 LQKENI. The CDR3 loop reads CASSPYVSLLGGSTDTQYF. The CDR3 region has the DNA TGTGCCAGCTCACCCTACGTCTCTCTTTTGGGGGGCTCGACAGATACGCAGTATTTT. Drawing the rest from reference TRBV18 and TRBJ2-3, the complete variable domain is NAGVMQNPRHLVRRRGQEARLRCSPMKGHSHVYWYRQLPEEGLKFMVYLQKENIIDESGMPKERFSAEFPKEGPSILRIQQVVRGDSAAYFCASSPYVSLLGGSTDTQYFGPGTRLTVL.

The V call is TRBV6-1, the J call TRBJ2-1; D remains unclear. V lost 2 bases to trimming and J lost 3 bases, with 8 bases between them. Germline lookup yields CDR1 MNHNS and CDR2 SASEGT. There are 14 residues in the CDR3. For the CDR3, the DNA is TGTGCCAGCAGTGAAAAAGGCTACTACAATGAGCAGTTCTTC. Translation gives CASSEKGYYNEQFF.

V is TRBV5-1 and J is TRBJ2-1; D possibly corresponds to TRBD1 (6 bases). Germline V lookup: CDR1 SGHRS, CDR2 YFSETQ. The CDR3 is made up of 14 amino acids. Between the trimmed V and J ends, which lost 2 bases and 10 bases, there was a span of 16 bases. The chain's CDR3 is CASSLEGEFWEQFF. In DNA, the CDR3 is TGCGCCAGCAGCTTAGAGGGGGAATTTTGGGAGCAGTTCTTC.

V and J are TRBV11-2 and TRBJ2-5; 10 bases match TRBD2. Trimming cost V 5 bases and J 4 bases; bases outside gene matches: 10. This CDR3 spans 16 amino acids. The germline V gene has CDR1 SGHAT and CDR2 FQNNGV. Written as DNA, the CDR3 is TGTGCCAGCAGCAGAGGAGTAGCGGGAGGAGGAGAGACCCAGTACTTC. This gives the protein CASSRGVAGGGETQYF.

This sequence joins TRBV29-1 and TRBJ2-1; D is possibly TRBD2 (5 bases). Germline V lookup: CDR1 SQVTM, CDR2 ANQGSEA. The CDR3 has 11 amino acids. Trimming left V 8 bases short and J 6 bases short, with 11 bases between. The CDR3 coding sequence is TGCAGCATGAGAGAGGGCAATGAGCAGTTCTTC. It is translated as CSMREGNEQFF.

This clone has a single count. Other nucleotide sequences from this sample produce the same CDR3. The CDR3 reads CASSPRYTGELFF. The CDR3, as DNA: TGTGCCAGCAGTCCAAGATACACCGGGGAGCTGTTTTTT. The chain is built from TRBV7-3 and TRBJ2-2, with unresolved D. The CDR3 loop spans 13 amino acids. V was clipped by 6 bases and J by 3 bases, with 8 bases between them. Germline CDR1 and CDR2: SGHTA and FQGTGA.

The chain recombines TRBV10-1 with TRBJ1-1; D call uncertain. This CDR3 contains 14 residues. V was cut by 5 bases and J by 2 bases, with 12 bases left in between. Per germline, CDR1 WNHNN and CDR2 SYGVQD (reference sequence). The DNA of the CDR3 is TGCGCCAGCAGTTCCAACTCCGGTAACACTGAAGCTTTCTTT. This codes for CASSSNSGNTEAFF.

The chain links TRBV4-1 to TRBJ1-5, with a possible D match to TRBD1 (5 bases). This CDR3 comprises 17 residues. CDR1 MGHRA and CDR2 YSYEKL come from the germline V gene. The V gene lost 0 bases and the J gene lost 5 bases, with 17 bases spanning the gap. CDR3 region: CASSQEGGGQTDQPQHF. CDR3 sequence (DNA): TGCGCCAGCAGCCAAGAGGGGGGAGGGCAGACTGATCAGCCCCAGCATTTT.

The chain joins TRBV2 to TRBJ1-5, with D perhaps matching TRBD1 (5 bases). The CDR3 spans 15 residues. V lost 8 bases and J 7 bases, leaving 21 bases between the germline ends. Germline V gene sequence: CDR1 SNHLY, CDR2 FYNNEI. The CDR3: CASRPMGQGIQPQHF. The CDR3 nucleotides are TGTGCCAGCCGTCCCATGGGGCAGGGTATACAGCCCCAGCATTTT.

V gene TRBV19 combines with J gene TRBJ1-5, with 12 bases matching TRBD1. Losses at the gene ends were 7 bases for V and 6 bases for J; bases not matched to a gene: 16. The germline gives CDR1 LNHDA, CDR2 SQIVND (reference sequence). The CDR3 totals 18 residues. Written as DNA, the CDR3 is TGTGCCAGTACCCCAGCCCCGGGACAGGGGGCTGGGGGTCAGCCCCAGCATTTT. This gives the protein CASTPAPGQGAGGQPQHF.

The V and J genes are TRBV6-1 and TRBJ2-2, with 7 bases aligning to TRBD1. The V segment lost 6 bases and the J segment 5 bases; nucleotides outside the gene matches: 9. Germline CDR1 MNHNS, CDR2 SASEGT. The CDR3 length is 15 residues. CDR3 residues: CASRGEGAGTGELFF. The CDR3 DNA is TGTGCCAGCAGGGGAGAGGGGGCAGGAACCGGGGAGCTGTTTTTT.